This entry features one T cell receptor (beta chain) sequence. In the source study's methods: The authors estimated nucleated cell counts from reference gene primer amplification. Sequencing used immunoSEQ multiplex PCR; TCRdb keeps in-frame clones, though not all of them. For V, J and clone size, that table is used; D and trimming come from the DNA. Here the sample spans roughly 290,000 clones, more than 85% being singletons. The data are from a study of blood T cell repertoires in COVID-19. Study-level background: Italy, Spain and the United States were the sources of the convalescent and acute COVID-19 samples. Sample material is recorded as cDNA or gDNA derived from T cells, B-cell-depleted T cells, or PBMCs.

CDR1 and CDR2 from the germline V gene are SGHDN and FVKESK. This CDR3 contains 14 residues. The ends lost 1 base at V and 5 bases at J; junction bases unmatched: 3. The chain carries TRBV14 and TRBJ2-5; 8 bases agree with TRBD2. The receptor was isolated from a man between 25 and 39 years old with acute or convalescent COVID-19. The specimen sequenced was peripheral blood. The CDR3 DNA reads as TGTGCCAGCAGCCAAGCGGGGGGGGTCGAGACCCAGTACTTC. Its translation is CASSQAGGVETQYF.